This T cell receptor beta chain was observed in a study of T-cell memory formation after mild COVID-19 (dated by TCRdb to the early 2020s). Regarding the complete study: TCR sequence clusters from the two donors were largely donor specific. T-cell clones expanding and contracting after mild COVID-19 in two donors were tracked by longitudinal TCRalpha and TCRbeta repertoire sequencing. The cohort was made up of two young adult volunteers, one female and one male, who were previously healthy. Results the study describes overall, beyond this receptor: Contracting CD4+ clones were found mainly in CM and EM memory subsets, while CD8+ clones were enriched in EMRA. SARS-CoV-2 specificity was not confirmed for the second-wave clones peaking on day 37. Some responding clones were detected in pre-infection memory, suggesting pre-existing cross-reactive memory T cells joined the SARS-CoV-2 response. From day 15 to 85, contracting clones showed balanced CD4/CD8 phenotypes, whereas a second wave of clones that expanded from day 15 to 37 leaned towards CD4+. The study included only two mild cases, and larger cohorts that include severe cases with pre-infection samples were judged to be necessary.

Ficoll-Paque density gradient centrifugation was the method used to isolate PBMCs. This clonotype came up many times. This receptor's antigen is unknown. No base qualities exist here, and no much larger clone lies one base off it. TCRdb records Illumina NovaSeq 6000 as the sequencer. cDNA libraries for TCRalpha and TCRbeta were prepared by 5'RACE using constant-segment primers, with sample barcodes and unique molecular identifiers added. RNA was extracted from every sample with Trizol reagent. Amplification of the libraries took two PCR steps, and the second step added a second sample barcode plus Illumina TruSeq adapters. Libraries were sequenced on an Illumina NovaSeq with 2 x 150 bp paired-end reads. Processing in the source paper ran as follows. With migec v1.2.7, reads were demultiplexed and then collapsed into UMI-guided consensus sequences. Using mixcr v2.1.11, UMI consensuses were aligned to TRA and TRB V and J templates and then assembled into clonotypes. A clonotype was counted as expanded or contracted only if both edgeR and NoisET called the change significant, with noise models trained on biological replicates. For edgeR calls, the thresholds were a false discovery rate-adjusted p below 0.01 and a log2 fold-change of 1. As an exploratory analysis of dynamics, max-normalized trajectories of the 1000 most abundant clonotypes were examined by PCA with hierarchical clustering. Each responding clone was given a CD4 or CD8 phenotype based on the CD4+ and CD8+ repertoires, which had been sequenced separately. TCRdb passed the public sequencing reads through fastp at Q25 and MiXCR, retaining productive beta sequences. CDR3 protein sequences are deduplicated, and each keeps its most common genes and DNA. What appears here as the V and J calls and clone size reflects TCRdb's work, not the paper's. This sample holds under 250,000 distinct CDR3 sequences; less than 20% were observed only once. More than 2% of the sample rests with the top ten.

Specimen: PBMCs or a T cell subset sorted from them (not recorded which). The source of this sequence is an adult woman who had mild COVID-19 (a few samples of this study predate the infection). The sample titles of this study are shuffled in the database, so cell type and time point are left out; the donor was told from shared clones.

The DNA is TGCAGTGCTGCCGGGACAGGGGACCAGCCCCAGCATTTT. It specifies CSAAGTGDQPQHF. The sequence joins TRBV20-1 to TRBJ1-5; 10 central bases correspond to TRBD1. Via the germline V gene (reference sequence), CDR1 is DFQATT and CDR2 SNEGSKA. The CDR3 runs 13 amino acids, cysteine and phenylalanine included. The only DNA kept is the CDR3, 39 bases in frame from the first base. Clipping removes 5 bases from V and 7 bases from J, with 5 as the unmatched junction base count.